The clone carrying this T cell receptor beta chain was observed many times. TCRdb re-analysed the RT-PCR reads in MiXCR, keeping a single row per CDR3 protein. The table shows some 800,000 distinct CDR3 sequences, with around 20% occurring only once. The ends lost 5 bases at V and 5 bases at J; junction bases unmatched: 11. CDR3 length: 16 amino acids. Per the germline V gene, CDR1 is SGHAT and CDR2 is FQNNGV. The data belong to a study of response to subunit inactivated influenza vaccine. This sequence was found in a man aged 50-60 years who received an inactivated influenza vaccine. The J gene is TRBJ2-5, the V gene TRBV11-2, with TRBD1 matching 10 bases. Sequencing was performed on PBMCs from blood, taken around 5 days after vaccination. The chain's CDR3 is CASSDGQGVIRETQYF. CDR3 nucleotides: TGTGCCAGCAGCGACGGACAGGGGGTAATCCGGGAGACCCAGTACTTC. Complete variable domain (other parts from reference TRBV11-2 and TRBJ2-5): EAGVAQSPRYKIIEKRQSVAFWCNPISGHATLYWYQQILGQGPKLLIQFQNNGVVDDSQLPKDRFSAERLKGVDSTLKIQPAKLEDSAVYLCASSDGQGVIRETQYFGPGTRLLVL.